The rows below give T cell receptor beta chains drawn from one sample of a study of T cell responses to AZD1222 COVID-19 vaccine. Here immunoSEQ multiplex PCR was the method, and the copy in TCRdb shows in-frame clones only, minus some. The sample lists 200,000 to 250,000 clones; about 93% were seen once. Sequenced material: peripheral blood, taken on day 0 of MenACWY control vaccination. The receptors were sampled from an adult in good health. The CDR3 runs from the conserved cysteine through the conserved F or W. Each record gives: V gene, D gene, J gene, clone size, CDR3 DNA, CDR3 protein. The D gene is left open where the match is weak. The size entry is marked missing in some rows and otherwise reads once, few, many or a size class.

v_call: TRBV7-2
d_call: -
j_call: TRBJ1-6
clone_size: -
cdr3_nt: TGTGCCAGCAGCTTAACGGGAGGGGTTGATTCACCCCTCCACTTT
cdr3_aa: CASSLTGGVDSPLHF

v_call: TRBV7-9
d_call: -
j_call: TRBJ1-1
clone_size: -
cdr3_nt: TGTGCCAGCAGCCAAGGAGGGGGGACTGAAGCTTTCTTT
cdr3_aa: CASSQGGGTEAFF

v_call: TRBV6-5
d_call: TRBD1
j_call: TRBJ1-1
clone_size: -
cdr3_nt: TGTGCCAGCAGTTATTGGCCAGGGGGCCTCGAGGGAGCTTTCTTT
cdr3_aa: CASSYWPGGLEGAFF

v_call: TRBV2
d_call: TRBD2
j_call: TRBJ2-3
clone_size: -
cdr3_nt: TGTGCCAGCAGGGGGGGAGCGGGGTTGACAGATACGCAGTATTTT
cdr3_aa: CASRGGAGLTDTQYF

v_call: TRBV15
d_call: -
j_call: TRBJ1-5
clone_size: -
cdr3_nt: TGTGCCACCAGCCCCCAGGGAAGGCTTAGCAATCAGCCCCAGCATTTT
cdr3_aa: CATSPQGRLSNQPQHF

v_call: TRBV5-4
d_call: -
j_call: TRBJ2-1
clone_size: -
cdr3_nt: TGTGCCAGCAGCTTGAGAGGGGCAGCCTACAATGAGCAGTTCTTC
cdr3_aa: CASSLRGAAYNEQFF

v_call: TRBV27
d_call: -
j_call: TRBJ1-4
clone_size: once
cdr3_nt: TGTGCCAGCGCCAGGGAGATCCTTAGCTCAACTAATGAAAAACTGTTTTTT
cdr3_aa: CASAREILSSTNEKLFF

v_call: TRBV11-3
d_call: TRBD1
j_call: TRBJ2-1
clone_size: -
cdr3_nt: TGTGCCAGCAGCTTAGGACAGGGTCCACGTGAGCAGTTCTTC
cdr3_aa: CASSLGQGPREQFF

v_call: TRBV12-3/TRBV12-4
d_call: -
j_call: TRBJ1-2
clone_size: once
cdr3_nt: TGTGCCAGCAGAACAAGAGGGGTCGGGGGCTACACCTTC
cdr3_aa: CASRTRGVGGYTF

v_call: TRBV30
d_call: -
j_call: TRBJ1-4
clone_size: -
cdr3_nt: TGTGCCTGGACCCCGGGGAGGACGGTGAATGAAAAACTGTTTTTT
cdr3_aa: CAWTPGRTVNEKLFF

v_call: TRBV30
d_call: -
j_call: TRBJ1-6
clone_size: -
cdr3_nt: TGTGCCTGTAGCCGGGGGTTGTGGGAAAGCTCCTATAATTCACCCCTCCACTTT
cdr3_aa: CACSRGLWESSYNSPLHF

v_call: TRBV7-9
d_call: -
j_call: TRBJ2-7
clone_size: once
cdr3_nt: TGTGCCAGCAGCTCACGACAGTCTAACTCCTACGAGCAGTACTTC
cdr3_aa: CASSSRQSNSYEQYF

v_call: TRBV19
d_call: -
j_call: TRBJ1-2
clone_size: -
cdr3_nt: TGTGCCAGTACCGAGGCGGGCTATGGCTACACCTTC
cdr3_aa: CASTEAGYGYTF

v_call: TRBV30
d_call: TRBD1
j_call: TRBJ1-2
clone_size: -
cdr3_nt: TGTGCCTGGAGTGATACAGGGGGCCTAAATGGCTACACCTTC
cdr3_aa: CAWSDTGGLNGYTF

v_call: TRBV2
d_call: -
j_call: TRBJ1-5
clone_size: -
cdr3_nt: TGTGCCAGCAGACAGGAAAGAAATCAGCCCCAGCATTTT
cdr3_aa: CASRQERNQPQHF

v_call: TRBV25-1
d_call: -
j_call: TRBJ2-2
clone_size: -
cdr3_nt: TGTGCCAGCAGTGAATATAGTCCAGGGTCGACCGGGGAGCTGTTTTTT
cdr3_aa: CASSEYSPGSTGELFF

v_call: TRBV20-1
d_call: -
j_call: TRBJ1-4
clone_size: few
cdr3_nt: TGCAGTGCTTATAATGAAAAACTGTTTTTT
cdr3_aa: CSAYNEKLFF

v_call: TRBV10-3
d_call: -
j_call: TRBJ1-6
clone_size: -
cdr3_nt: TGTGCACACGCACAGGTTGATAATTCACCCCTCCACTTT
cdr3_aa: CAHAQVDNSPLHF

v_call: TRBV5-1
d_call: -
j_call: TRBJ2-1
clone_size: -
cdr3_nt: TGCGCCAGCAGCTTGGTGGTAGGGAGCACCTACAATGAGCAGTTCTTC
cdr3_aa: CASSLVVGSTYNEQFF

v_call: TRBV4-3
d_call: -
j_call: TRBJ2-1
clone_size: -
cdr3_nt: TGCGCCAGCAGCCAAGGCCTTACGTACAATGAGCAGTTCTTC
cdr3_aa: CASSQGLTYNEQFF